The 20 T cell receptor beta chains below were found in one sample sequenced in a study of regulatory T cells in long-lasting Graves disease. This sample's time point: persistent/refractory GD, antithyroid drugs over 5 years with positive TRAb. Preparation of the TCR library used RNA extracted from PBMCs. Arm-PCR of CDR3 regions and iRepertoire HTBI primers were used to build TCR beta libraries. TCRdb reprocessed the multiplex PCR reads with MiXCR, giving one entry per CDR3 protein. This sample has 500,000 to 700,000 distinct CDR3 sequences, with around 30% found just once. Sequences were derived from peripheral blood mononuclear cells (PBMCs), sampled when the disease was refractory, from a patient treated with antithyroid drugs. These receptors originate from a female donor with Graves disease.

There are a few counts of this clonotype. The CDR3 is CASSGLADLTYEQYF. CDR3 nucleotide sequence: TGTGCCAGCAGTGGCCTAGCGGACCTAACCTACGAGCAGTACTTC. V gene TRBV2 combines with J gene TRBJ2-7, with TRBD2 matching over 7 bases. The CDR3 runs to 15 residues. Per germline, CDR1 SNHLY and CDR2 FYNNEI. With V trimmed by 4 bases and J by 2 bases, 8 bases remained unmatched.

The V gene is TRBV2, the J gene TRBJ1-1; 7 bases match TRBD1. The CDR3 length is 16 residues. The V gene end was trimmed by 2 bases and the J gene end by 14 bases; junction bases not matched to a gene: 20. Germline CDR1 and CDR2: SNHLY and FYNNEI. CDR3 in amino acids: CASSEWRGGDTGALFF. In DNA form, the CDR3 reads TGTGCCAGCAGTGAATGGCGGGGGGGGGACACAGGGGCGTTGTTCTTT.

With regard to this clonotype: An end of the junction differs from the germline gene, which may be a read error. The chain couples TRBV30 to TRBJ2-7; no clear D gene. Germline V CDR1 and CDR2: GTSNPN, SVGIG (reference sequence). CDR3 length equals 13 residues. CDR3: CAWSQTTSFEQYF. CDR3 DNA: TGTGCCTGGAGTCAGACGACTTCCTTCGAGCAGTACTTC.

V and J are TRBV6-1 and TRBJ1-1, with 7 bases aligning to TRBD1. CDR1 MNHNS and CDR2 SASEGT come from the germline V gene. The junction had 7 bases not matched to a gene; V was cut back by 5 bases and J by 4 bases. The CDR3 has 14 residues. The CDR3 here is CASSQEGAGTEAFF. CDR3 DNA: TGTGCCAGCAGTCAAGAGGGGGCGGGCACTGAAGCTTTCTTT.

This clonotype was counted only a few times. The V call is TRBV6-2 or TRBV6-3, the J call TRBJ1-1, with TRBD1 matching over 8 bases. The CDR3 is 15 residues long. The V segment lost 5 bases and the J segment 1 base; nucleotides outside the gene matches: 6. Germline loops: CDR1 MNHEY, CDR2 SVGEGT. The CDR3, as DNA: TGTGCCAGCAGTGCGAGACAGGGGTCGAACACTGAAGCTTTCTTT. Protein product: CASSARQGSNTEAFF.

This clonotype was found many times. The chain recombines TRBV28 with TRBJ1-1, with TRBD1 matching 11 bases. Germline values: CDR1 MDHEN, CDR2 SYDVKM. The CDR3 contains 15 residues. After removal of 5 bases from V and 6 bases from J, the junction contained 8 bases not matched to a gene. CDR3 nucleotides: TGTGCCAGCAGTCCGCGGACAGGGGGCTTACCTGAAGCTTTCTTT. Translated, it gives CASSPRTGGLPEAFF. Complete variable domain (other parts from reference TRBV28 and TRBJ1-1): DVKVTQSSRYLVKRTGEKVFLECVQDMDHENMFWYRQDPGLGLRLIYFSYDVKMKEKGDIPEGYSVSREKKERFSLILESASTNQTSMYLCASSPRTGGLPEAFFGQGTRLTVV.

The chain carries TRBV9 and TRBJ2-2; D might be TRBD2 (6 bases). Trimming cost V 2 bases and J 0 bases, with 8 bases left between them. Germline values: CDR1 SGDLS, CDR2 YYNGEE. CDR3 length: 15 amino acids. CDR3 residues: CASSVGGSNTGELFF. For the CDR3, the DNA is TGTGCCAGCAGCGTCGGAGGGTCGAACACCGGGGAGCTGTTTTTT.

In DNA, the CDR3 is TGCGCCAGCAGCCAAGTCGGGAGGTATGGCTACACCTTC. Protein: CASSQVGRYGYTF. This rearrangement joins TRBV4-1 to TRBJ1-2; no firm D call. Germline CDR1 is MGHRA and CDR2 is YSYEKL. V lost 1 base, J lost 5 bases, and 8 bases lay in between. The length of the CDR3 is 13 residues.

The rearrangement uses TRBV30 and TRBJ1-5; weak D call: TRBD1 (5 bases). Germline CDR1 reads GTSNPN; CDR2 reads SVGIG (reference sequence). Deletions cut 5 bases from V and 5 bases from J, with 13 bases between. The CDR3 runs 13 residues. The CDR3: CAWDSHGDQPQHF. The DNA of the CDR3 is TGTGCCTGGGACAGCCACGGTGATCAGCCCCAGCATTTT. Together with reference TRBV30 and TRBJ1-5, the CDR3 gives the full variable domain: SQTIHQWPATLVQPVGSPLSLECTVEGTSNPNLYWYRQAAGRGLQLLFYSVGIGQISSEVPQNLSASRPQDRQFILSSKKLLLSDSGFYLCAWDSHGDQPQHFGDGTRLSIL.

The V and J genes are TRBV18 and TRBJ1-4; TRBD1 matches 7 bases. This CDR3 comprises 15 residues. Trimming at V came to 6 bases and at J to 5 bases, leaving 9 bases not matched to a gene. Per the germline V gene, CDR1 is KGHSH and CDR2 is LQKENI. This chain's CDR3 is CASSPNRGENEKLFF. The CDR3, as DNA: TGTGCCAGCTCGCCCAACAGGGGTGAGAATGAAAAACTGTTTTTT.

The CDR3 coding sequence is TGCAGTGCTAGAGATCGACAGGGGACGTCTATGACTGAAGCTTTCTTT. This sequence encodes CSARDRQGTSMTEAFF. The gene calls are TRBV20-1 and TRBJ1-1; 8 bases agree with TRBD1. Germline V gives CDR1 DFQATT, CDR2 SNEGSKA (reference sequence). Losses at the gene ends were 0 bases for V and 5 bases for J; bases not matched to a gene: 11. There are 16 residues in the CDR3.

This clonotype was seen ten or more times. Here the CDR3 DNA reads TGTGCCAGCAGTTTCCATCTTTCCGGGACAGGGGGGTACGAGCAGTACTTC. Amino acid sequence: CASSFHLSGTGGYEQYF. V gene TRBV6-5 combines with J gene TRBJ2-7; TRBD1 matches 11 bases. The J segment lost 4 bases and the V segment lost 4 bases, leaving 12 bases of the junction unmatched. The germline gives CDR1 MNHEY, CDR2 SVGAGI. The CDR3 spans 17 residues.

This clonotype was counted a few times. The rearrangement uses TRBV5-6 and TRBJ1-2; D possibly corresponds to TRBD1 (5 bases). Germline CDR1 is SGHDT and CDR2 is YYEEEE. V shed 4 bases and J shed 6 bases, with 16 bases lying between them. The CDR3 consists of 14 residues. The CDR3 sequence: CASSKTAHSNGYTF. The CDR3 nucleotides read TGTGCCAGCAGCAAGACAGCCCATTCTAATGGCTACACCTTC.

This clonotype was picked up many times. V usage is TRBV28 and J usage is TRBJ2-5; 14 nucleotides agree with TRBD2. From germline, CDR1 is MDHEN and CDR2 SYDVKM. Unmatched junction bases numbered 11, after V lost 3 bases and J lost 5 bases. This CDR3 is 18 amino acids long. The CDR3 DNA reads as TGTGCCAGCAGTTTTATCCCGACTAGCGGGAGGGCTAAGGAGACCCAGTACTTC. Translated, it gives CASSFIPTSGRAKETQYF.

The V gene is TRBV6-1, the J gene TRBJ1-1, with D unclear. Germline values: CDR1 MNHNS, CDR2 SASEGT. This CDR3 is built from 13 residues. V gave up 10 bases and J gave up 11 bases, with 23 bases separating them. The CDR3 nucleotides read TGTGCCAACAAAATTCCTGCCCCTTTGCCGGCTTTCTTT. As protein: CANKIPAPLPAFF.

The sample holds a few counts of this clonotype. V gene TRBV15 combines with J gene TRBJ1-5, with D tentatively TRBD1 (6 bases). CDR3 length: 14 amino acids. The ends were cut back, 9 bases at V and 0 bases at J, with 12 bases in the middle. Germline V gene data show CDR1 as LNHNV and CDR2 as YYDKDF (reference sequence). The DNA for the CDR3 is TGTGCCACGACCAGGGGTCGTAGCAATCAGCCCCAGCATTTT. Its protein is CATTRGRSNQPQHF.

This clonotype appeared many times. The chain has TRBV28 and TRBJ1-6; no firm D call. Trimming cost V 8 bases and J 7 bases, with 12 bases left between them. Germline CDR1 and CDR2: MDHEN and SYDVKM. This CDR3 is built from 13 residues. CDR3 sequence (DNA): TGTGCCAGCGGTGGACGGACCAATTCACCCCTCCACTTT. Its translation: CASGGRTNSPLHF.

V gene TRBV6-2 or TRBV6-3 combines with J gene TRBJ1-6; a weak D match, TRBD1 (6 bases). The CDR3 length is 16 residues. Per germline, CDR1 MNHEY and CDR2 SVGEGT. V lost 0 bases to trimming and J lost 10 bases, with 16 bases between them. CDR3 in DNA: TGTGCCAGCAGTTACTCCGGCCAGGGGACTGGATCACCCCTCCACTTT. This translates into CASSYSGQGTGSPLHF.

This clonotype was picked up a small number of times. This sequence joins TRBV28 and TRBJ1-5, with 10 positions matching TRBD1. Germline V gene sequence: CDR1 MDHEN, CDR2 SYDVKM. The length of the CDR3 is 15 residues. V dropped 6 bases and J dropped 0; count of bases not matched to a gene: 2. The chain's CDR3 is CASRGQGNSNQPQHF. DNA of the CDR3: TGTGCCAGCAGGGGACAGGGGAATAGCAATCAGCCCCAGCATTTT.

This clonotype has just a few counts. The chain combines TRBV14 with TRBJ1-2; TRBD1 agrees at 8 bases. Germline lookup yields CDR1 SGHDN and CDR2 FVKESK. After removal of 1 base from V and 4 bases from J, the junction contained 8 bases not matched to a gene. The CDR3 is 16 amino acids. The CDR3 DNA sequence: TGTGCCAGCAGCCAAGGATCTGGGACAGGACCCTATGGCTACACCTTC. Translated, it gives CASSQGSGTGPYGYTF.